Detailed here is one TCR beta chain. These data originate in a study of Ad26.COV2.S vaccination and SARS-CoV-2 variants. Germline V lookup: CDR1 SQVTM, CDR2 ANQGSEA. This CDR3 has 13 residues. Only in-frame clones appear in the TCRdb table, and some are missing; sequencing was by immunoSEQ multiplex PCR. The sample shows 410,000 or so clones, about 92% of them seen only once. This sample's treatment: 15 to 20 received Ad26.COV2.S at low or high dose, single or two shots; 5 received placebo; per-sample allocation not given. Day 63 following the first vaccine or placebo injection was when the samples were taken. An Ad26 vector that expressed Wuhan-strain SARS-CoV-2 spike constituted the vaccine.

The starting material was peripheral blood, obtained in a trial of Ad26.COV2.S vaccine versus placebo. This sequence joins TRBV29-1 and TRBJ1-2; tentatively, D is TRBD1 (5 bases). The sequence was collected from a person aged 18-65 years who received the Ad26.COV2.S COVID-19 vaccine or a placebo. This chain's CDR3 is CSFVRDGRYGYTF. The CDR3 nucleotides are TGCAGTTTTGTGAGGGACGGACGCTATGGCTACACCTTC.